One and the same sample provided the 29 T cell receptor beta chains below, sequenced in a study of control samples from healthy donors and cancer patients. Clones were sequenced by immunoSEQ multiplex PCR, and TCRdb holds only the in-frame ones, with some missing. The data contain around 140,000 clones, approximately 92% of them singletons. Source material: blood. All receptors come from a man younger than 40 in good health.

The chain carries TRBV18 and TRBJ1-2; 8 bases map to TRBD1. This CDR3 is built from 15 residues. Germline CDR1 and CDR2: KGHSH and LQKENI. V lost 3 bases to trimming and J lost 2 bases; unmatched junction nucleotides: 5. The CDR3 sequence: CASSPNRGGNYGYTF. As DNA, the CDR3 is TGTGCCAGCTCACCGAACAGGGGGGGAAACTATGGCTACACCTTC.

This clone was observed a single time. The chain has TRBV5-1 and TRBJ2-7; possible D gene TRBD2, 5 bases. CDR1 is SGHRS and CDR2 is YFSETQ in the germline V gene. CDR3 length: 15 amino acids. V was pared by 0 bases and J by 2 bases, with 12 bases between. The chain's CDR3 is CASSLDGGFTYEQYF. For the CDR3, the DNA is TGCGCCAGCAGCTTGGACGGAGGCTTCACCTACGAGCAGTACTTC.

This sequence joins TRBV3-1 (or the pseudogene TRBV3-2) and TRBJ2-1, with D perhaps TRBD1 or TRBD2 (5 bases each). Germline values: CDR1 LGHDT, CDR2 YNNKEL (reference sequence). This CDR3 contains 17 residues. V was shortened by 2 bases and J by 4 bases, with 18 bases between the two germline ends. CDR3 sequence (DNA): TGTGCCAGCAGCCAATCCATCCTCCCGGGGCCGTACAATGAGCAGTTCTTC. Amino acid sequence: CASSQSILPGPYNEQFF.

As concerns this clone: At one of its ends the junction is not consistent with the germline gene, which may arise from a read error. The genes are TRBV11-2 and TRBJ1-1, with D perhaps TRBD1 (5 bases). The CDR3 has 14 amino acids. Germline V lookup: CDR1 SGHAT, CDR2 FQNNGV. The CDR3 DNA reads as TGTGTCAGCAGGGAACAGGCAACCTACACTGAAGCTTTCTTT. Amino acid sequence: CVSREQATYTEAFF. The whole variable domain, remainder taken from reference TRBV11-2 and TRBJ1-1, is EAGVAQSPRYKIIEKRQSVAFWCNPISGHATLYWYQQILGQGPKLLIQFQNNGVVDDSQLPKDRFSAERLKGVDSTLKIQPAKLEDSAVYLCVSREQATYTEAFFGQGTRLTVV.

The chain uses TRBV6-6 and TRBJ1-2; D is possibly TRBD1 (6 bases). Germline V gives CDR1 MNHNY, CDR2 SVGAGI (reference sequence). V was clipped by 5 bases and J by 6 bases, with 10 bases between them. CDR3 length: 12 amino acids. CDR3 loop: CASSIRGHGYTF. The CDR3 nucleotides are TGTGCCAGCAGTATACGGGGGCATGGCTACACCTTC.

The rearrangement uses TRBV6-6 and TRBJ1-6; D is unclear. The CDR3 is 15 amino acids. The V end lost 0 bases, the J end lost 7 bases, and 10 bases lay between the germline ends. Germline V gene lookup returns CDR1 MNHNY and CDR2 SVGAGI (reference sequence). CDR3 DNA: TGTGCCAGCAGTTACTCGTCTGAAAGCAATTCACCCCTCCACTTT. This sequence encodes CASSYSSESNSPLHF.

In DNA, the CDR3 is TGTGCCAGCAGTTTGGGAGGCTATCAGCCCCAGCATTTT. Its translation: CASSLGGYQPQHF. V and J are TRBV27 and TRBJ1-5, with D unclear. The CDR3 is made up of 13 amino acids. With 3 bases removed from V and 5 bases from J, the gap between germline ends came to 8 bases. CDR1 is MNHEY, CDR2 SMNVEV, per germline (reference sequence).

CDR3 DNA: TGCGCCAGCAGCCAAGCTAGGACAGGGTTTGGGGGGGACACTGAAGCTTTCTTT. Its translation is CASSQARTGFGGDTEAFF. The chain employs TRBV4-1 and TRBJ1-1, with 8 positions matching TRBD1. CDR1 and CDR2 (germline): MGHRA, YSYEKL. The CDR3 consists of 18 residues. V was pared by 1 base and J by 3 bases, with 13 bases of the junction left unmatched.

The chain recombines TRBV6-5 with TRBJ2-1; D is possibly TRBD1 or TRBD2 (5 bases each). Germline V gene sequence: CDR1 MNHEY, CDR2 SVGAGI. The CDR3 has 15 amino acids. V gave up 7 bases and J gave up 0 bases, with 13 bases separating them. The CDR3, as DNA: TGTGCCAGCACGGGGTGGGGGAGCTCCTACAATGAGCAGTTCTTC. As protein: CASTGWGSSYNEQFF.

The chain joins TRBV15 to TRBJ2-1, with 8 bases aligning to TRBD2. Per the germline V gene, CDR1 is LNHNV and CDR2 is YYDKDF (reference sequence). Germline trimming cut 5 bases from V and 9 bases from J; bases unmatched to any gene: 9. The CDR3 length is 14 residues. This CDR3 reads CATSPGGAETEQFF. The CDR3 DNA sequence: TGTGCCACCAGCCCCGGGGGGGCCGAGACTGAGCAGTTCTTC.

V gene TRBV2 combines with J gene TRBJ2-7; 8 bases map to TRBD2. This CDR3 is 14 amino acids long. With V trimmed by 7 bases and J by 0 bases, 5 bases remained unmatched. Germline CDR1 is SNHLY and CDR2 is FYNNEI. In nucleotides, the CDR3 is TGTGCCAGCACGCCAGCGGGGGCCTCCTACGAGCAGTACTTC. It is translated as CASTPAGASYEQYF.

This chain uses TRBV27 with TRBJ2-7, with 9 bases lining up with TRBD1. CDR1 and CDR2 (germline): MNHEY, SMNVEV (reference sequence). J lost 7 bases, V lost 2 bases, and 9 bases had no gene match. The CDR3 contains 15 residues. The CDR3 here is CASSLPGQGLCEQYF. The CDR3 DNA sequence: TGTGCCAGCAGTTTACCGGGACAGGGTTTATGTGAGCAGTACTTC.

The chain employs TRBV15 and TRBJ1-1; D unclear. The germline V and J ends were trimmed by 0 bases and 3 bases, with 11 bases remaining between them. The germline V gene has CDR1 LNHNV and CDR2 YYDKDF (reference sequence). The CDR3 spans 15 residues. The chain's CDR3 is CATSRDRVRDTEAFF. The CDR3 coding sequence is TGTGCCACCAGCAGAGATCGGGTGCGGGACACTGAAGCTTTCTTT.

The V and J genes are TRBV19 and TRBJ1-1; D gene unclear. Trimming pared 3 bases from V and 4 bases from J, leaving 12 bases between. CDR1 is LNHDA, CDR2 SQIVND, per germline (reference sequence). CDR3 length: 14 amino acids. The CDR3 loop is CASSINGVGTEAFF. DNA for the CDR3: TGTGCCAGTAGTATCAACGGGGTGGGCACTGAAGCTTTCTTT.

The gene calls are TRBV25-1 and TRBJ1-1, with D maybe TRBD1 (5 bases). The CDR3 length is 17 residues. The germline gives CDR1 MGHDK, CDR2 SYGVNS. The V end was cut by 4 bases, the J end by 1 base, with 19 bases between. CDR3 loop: CASSVWEVTDRNTEAFF. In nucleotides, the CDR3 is TGTGCCAGCAGTGTTTGGGAAGTTACCGACAGGAACACTGAAGCTTTCTTT.

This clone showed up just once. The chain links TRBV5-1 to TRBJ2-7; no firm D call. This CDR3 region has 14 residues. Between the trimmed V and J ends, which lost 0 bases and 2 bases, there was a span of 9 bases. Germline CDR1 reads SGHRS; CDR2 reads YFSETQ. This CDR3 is CASSLEDGTYEQYF. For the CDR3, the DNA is TGCGCCAGCAGCTTGGAGGACGGAACCTACGAGCAGTACTTC.

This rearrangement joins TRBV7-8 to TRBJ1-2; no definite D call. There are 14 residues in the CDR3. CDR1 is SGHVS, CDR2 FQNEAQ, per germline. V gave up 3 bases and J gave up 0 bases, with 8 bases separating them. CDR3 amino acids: CASSLGDSNYGYTF. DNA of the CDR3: TGTGCCAGCAGCTTGGGAGATTCTAACTATGGCTACACCTTC.

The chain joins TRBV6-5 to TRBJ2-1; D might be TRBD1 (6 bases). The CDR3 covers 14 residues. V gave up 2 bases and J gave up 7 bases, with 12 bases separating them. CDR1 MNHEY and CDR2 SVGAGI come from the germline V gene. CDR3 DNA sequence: TGTGCCAGCAGTTACGGGACAATGGTAAATGAGCAGTTCTTC. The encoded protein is CASSYGTMVNEQFF.

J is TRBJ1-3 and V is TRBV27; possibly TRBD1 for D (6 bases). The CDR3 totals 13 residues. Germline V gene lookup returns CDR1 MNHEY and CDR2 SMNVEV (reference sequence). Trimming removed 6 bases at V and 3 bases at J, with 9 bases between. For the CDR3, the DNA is TGTGCCAGCAGACAGGGCGGTGGAAACACCATATATTTT. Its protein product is CASRQGGGNTIYF.

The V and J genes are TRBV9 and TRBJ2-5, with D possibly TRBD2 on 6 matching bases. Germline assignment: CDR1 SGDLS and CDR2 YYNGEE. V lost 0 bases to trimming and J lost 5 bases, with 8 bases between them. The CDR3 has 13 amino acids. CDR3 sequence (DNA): TGTGCCAGCAGCGTAGTTAGCGGCGAGACCCAGTACTTC. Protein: CASSVVSGETQYF.

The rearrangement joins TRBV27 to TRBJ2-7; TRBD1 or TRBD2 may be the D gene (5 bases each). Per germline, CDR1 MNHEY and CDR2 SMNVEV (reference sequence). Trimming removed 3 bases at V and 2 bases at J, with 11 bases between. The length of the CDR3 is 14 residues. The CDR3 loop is CASSFSGTAYEQYF. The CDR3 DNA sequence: TGTGCCAGCAGTTTTTCGGGGACCGCCTACGAGCAGTACTTC.

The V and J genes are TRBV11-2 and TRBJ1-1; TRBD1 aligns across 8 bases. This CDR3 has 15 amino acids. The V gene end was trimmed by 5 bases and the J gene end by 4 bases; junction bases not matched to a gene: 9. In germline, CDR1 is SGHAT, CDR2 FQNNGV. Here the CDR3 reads CASSPRGRRFTEAFF. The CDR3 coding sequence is TGTGCCAGCAGCCCCAGGGGGCGACGGTTCACTGAAGCTTTCTTT.

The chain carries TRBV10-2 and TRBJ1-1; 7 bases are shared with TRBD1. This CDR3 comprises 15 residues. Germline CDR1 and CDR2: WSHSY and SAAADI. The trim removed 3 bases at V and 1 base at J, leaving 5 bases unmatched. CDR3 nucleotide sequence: TGCGCCAGCAGTGAAGACAGGGCCCCGAACACTGAAGCTTTCTTT. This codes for CASSEDRAPNTEAFF.

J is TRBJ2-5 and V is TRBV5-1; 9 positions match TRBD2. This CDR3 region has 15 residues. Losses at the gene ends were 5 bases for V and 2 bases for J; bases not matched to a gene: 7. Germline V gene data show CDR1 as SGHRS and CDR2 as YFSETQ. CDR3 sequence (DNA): TGCGCCAGCAGAGGGCTAGCGGGGCGGCAAGAGACCCAGTACTTC. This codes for CASRGLAGRQETQYF.

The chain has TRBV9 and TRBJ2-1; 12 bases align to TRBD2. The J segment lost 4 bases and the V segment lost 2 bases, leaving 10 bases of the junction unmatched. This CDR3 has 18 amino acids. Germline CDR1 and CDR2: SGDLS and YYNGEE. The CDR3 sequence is CASSVQGGTSGSYNEQFF. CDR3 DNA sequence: TGTGCCAGCAGCGTCCAAGGTGGGACTAGCGGGTCATACAATGAGCAGTTCTTC.

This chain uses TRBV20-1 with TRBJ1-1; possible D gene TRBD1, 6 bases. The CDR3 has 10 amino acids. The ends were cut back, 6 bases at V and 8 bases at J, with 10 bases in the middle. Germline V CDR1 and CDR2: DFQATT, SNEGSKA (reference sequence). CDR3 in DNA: TGCAGTGCAAGGGGGGGGGAAGCTTTCTTT. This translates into CSARGGEAFF.

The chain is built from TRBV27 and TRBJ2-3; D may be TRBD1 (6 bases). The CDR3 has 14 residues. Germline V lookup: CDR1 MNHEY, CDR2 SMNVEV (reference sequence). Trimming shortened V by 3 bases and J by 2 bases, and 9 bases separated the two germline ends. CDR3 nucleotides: TGTGCCAGCAGTTTTTCAGGGGTCACAGATACGCAGTATTTT. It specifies CASSFSGVTDTQYF.

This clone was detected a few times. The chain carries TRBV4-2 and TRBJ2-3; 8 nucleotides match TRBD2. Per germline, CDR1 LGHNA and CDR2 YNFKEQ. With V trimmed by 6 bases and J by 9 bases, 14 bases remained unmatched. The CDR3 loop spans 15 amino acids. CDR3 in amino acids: CASSQRGNSGDTQYF. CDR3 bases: TGTGCCAGCAGTCAGAGGGGAAATAGCGGGGACACGCAGTATTTT.

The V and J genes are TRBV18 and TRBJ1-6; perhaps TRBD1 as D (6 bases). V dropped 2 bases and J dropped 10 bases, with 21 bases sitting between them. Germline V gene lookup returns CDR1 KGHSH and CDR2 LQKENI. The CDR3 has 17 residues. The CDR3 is CASSPWSVGQTDSPLHF. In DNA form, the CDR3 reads TGTGCCAGCTCACCATGGTCCGTTGGACAGACGGACTCACCCCTCCACTTT.